The 15 T cell receptor beta chains given below trace back to one sample, sequenced in a study of early T cells in non-severe SARS-CoV-2 infection (dated by TCRdb to the early 2020s). Libraries were constructed by 5' RACE. Instrument on record: NextSeq 500. TCRdb reprocessing: public reads trimmed at Q25 with fastp, clones called with MiXCR, in-frame beta chains kept. When rows share a CDR3 protein, they turn into one entry using the most common DNA and genes. The sample records tens of thousands of distinct CDR3 sequences, approximately 13% of which are singletons. In total, the top ten clones hold roughly 8% of the sample. The sample taken for sequencing was whole blood. The receptors derive from an adult who was a healthcare worker with PCR-confirmed SARS-CoV-2 infection or an uninfected control (not recorded which).

V gene TRBV9 combines with J gene TRBJ2-2; D perhaps matches TRBD2 (5 bases). This CDR3 has 13 residues. V lost 3 bases, J lost 7 bases, and 10 bases lay in between. In germline, CDR1 is SGDLS, CDR2 YYNGEE. The CDR3 sequence is CASSAPGLGELFF. The DNA of the CDR3 is TGTGCCAGCAGCGCACCCGGACTCGGGGAGCTGTTTTTT.

This chain uses TRBV20-1 with TRBJ2-3; 10 bases agree with TRBD1. The CDR3 totals 13 residues. V shed 6 bases, J shed 5 bases, and the junction held 5 bases outside the gene matches. The germline CDR1 and CDR2 sequences are DFQATT and SNEGSKA (reference sequence). Here the CDR3 DNA reads TGCAGTGCGGACAGGGGGACTAAAGATACGCAGTATTTT. Amino acids: CSADRGTKDTQYF.

The rearrangement uses TRBV5-4 and TRBJ2-5; D gene uncertain. The ends were cut back, 4 bases at V and 7 bases at J, with 20 bases in the middle. The germline gives CDR1 SGHNT, CDR2 YYREEE (reference sequence). The CDR3 sequence is 15 residues long. CDR3 bases: TGTGCCAGCAGCCCCCTACAGAGTGGCCCAAGGACCCAGTACTTC. Encoded protein: CASSPLQSGPRTQYF.

There are a few counts of this clonotype. V is TRBV12-3 or TRBV12-4 and J is TRBJ1-5; perhaps TRBD1 as D (5 bases). The CDR3 has 14 amino acids. V was trimmed by 6 bases and J by 4 bases, leaving 13 bases between them. The DNA for the CDR3 is TGTGCCAGCAGGGGTACGGGACCTAATCAGCCCCAGCATTTT. It yields the protein CASRGTGPNQPQHF.

The chain employs TRBV7-2 and TRBJ2-1, with D possibly matching TRBD2 (6 bases). Trimming removed 3 bases from V and 7 bases from J, with 10 bases in between. The CDR3 is 13 amino acids. The germline V gene has CDR1 SGHTA and CDR2 FQGNSA. The CDR3 region is CASSFRRGNEQFF. CDR3 nucleotide sequence: TGTGCCAGCAGCTTTAGGAGGGGAAATGAGCAGTTCTTC.

The sample holds a few counts of this clonotype. The rearrangement links TRBV3-1 to TRBJ2-7, with D possibly TRBD1 on 5 matching bases. Germline loops: CDR1 LGHDT, CDR2 YNNKEL (reference sequence). The CDR3 runs 13 residues. V lost 4 bases to trimming and J lost 5 bases, with 12 bases between them. This chain's CDR3 is CASSPYQGHEQYF. CDR3 sequence (DNA): TGTGCCAGCAGCCCTTACCAGGGCCACGAGCAGTACTTC.

V and J are TRBV6-1 and TRBJ1-2; tentatively, D is TRBD1 (5 bases). The CDR3 covers 14 residues. Germline V CDR1 and CDR2: MNHNS, SASEGT. V was shortened by 2 bases and J by 5 bases, with 12 bases between the two germline ends. The chain's CDR3 is CASSEKGHRYGYTF. CDR3 bases: TGTGCCAGCAGTGAAAAAGGACACCGATATGGCTACACCTTC.

In this sample, this clonotype turned up a few times. The chain has TRBV5-1 and TRBJ2-7; 9 bases map to TRBD2. Looked up from germline, CDR1 is SGHRS and CDR2 is YFSETQ. The CDR3 has 15 residues. V gave up 3 bases and J gave up 6 bases; unmatched junction bases: 10. The CDR3 DNA reads as TGCGCCAGCAGCTCACTTCTAGCGGGGTCTGCCGAGCAGTACTTC. It codes for CASSSLLAGSAEQYF.

V is TRBV19 and J is TRBJ2-7; D gene uncertain. CDR3 length equals 15 residues. V was cut by 2 bases and J by 2 bases, with 13 bases left in between. Per the germline V gene, CDR1 is LNHDA and CDR2 is SQIVND (reference sequence). CDR3 loop: CASSISQGSTYEQYF. The CDR3 DNA is TGTGCCAGTAGTATAAGTCAAGGCAGCACCTACGAGCAGTACTTC. The full variable domain, with the rest looked up from reference TRBV19 and TRBJ2-7, is DGGITQSPKYLFRKEGQNVTLSCEQNLNHDAMYWYRQDPGQGLRLIYYSQIVNDFQKGDIAEGYSVSREKKESFPLTVTSAQKNPTAFYLCASSISQGSTYEQYFGPGTRLTVT.

This sequence joins TRBV7-8 and TRBJ2-2; 7 bases fit TRBD2. Germline-derived CDR1 and CDR2 are SGHVS and FQNEAQ. This CDR3 has 17 amino acids. V gave up 2 bases and J gave up 5 bases; unmatched junction bases: 11. The CDR3 reads CASSLFGSGGLTGELFF. The CDR3 DNA reads TGTGCCAGCAGCTTATTTGGGTCGGGAGGTCTTACCGGGGAGCTGTTTTTT.

In its sample, this clonotype was seen many times. The V gene is TRBV29-1, the J gene TRBJ1-1; 12 bases line up with TRBD1. V was pared by 5 bases and J by 5 bases, with 6 bases of the junction left unmatched. The germline V gene encodes CDR1 SQVTM and CDR2 ANQGSEA. The CDR3 runs to 14 residues. The CDR3 nucleotides read TGCAGCGTTCGGGACAGGGGGCAAAGGACTGAAGCTTTCTTT. This translates into CSVRDRGQRTEAFF.

The V call is TRBV6-2 or TRBV6-3, the J call TRBJ2-5, with TRBD1 matching 8 bases. This CDR3 contains 14 residues. Germline CDR1 reads MNHEY; CDR2 reads SVGEGT. The ends lost 5 bases at V and 1 base at J; junction bases unmatched: 3. The CDR3 protein is CASSDRGSQETQYF. The CDR3 DNA sequence: TGTGCCAGCAGTGACAGGGGATCCCAAGAGACCCAGTACTTC.

The V and J genes are TRBV29-1 and TRBJ1-2; tentatively, D is TRBD1 (5 bases). Trimming removed 6 bases at V and 0 bases at J, with 14 bases between. In germline, CDR1 is SQVTM, CDR2 ANQGSEA. CDR3 length: 14 residues. CDR3 nucleotides: TGCAGCGTGAGAAAGACAGAATCTAACTATGGCTACACCTTC. This codes for CSVRKTESNYGYTF.

This clonotype was counted once. This chain's CDR3 is CASSSRLAGDLGQFF. CDR3 nucleotide sequence: TGTGCCAGCAGTTCCAGACTAGCGGGAGACTTGGGGCAGTTCTTC. This chain connects TRBV6-2 or TRBV6-3 to TRBJ2-1, with TRBD2 matching 12 bases. The CDR3 sequence is 15 residues long. The germline V gene has CDR1 MNHEY and CDR2 SVGEGT. The junction had 10 bases not matched to a gene; V was cut back by 4 bases and J by 12 bases.

This clonotype was detected a few times. This chain connects TRBV5-5 to TRBJ2-7; 8 positions agree with TRBD1. From germline, CDR1 is SGHKS and CDR2 YYEKEE (reference sequence). V shed 0 bases and J 3 bases; nucleotides not matched to a gene: 2. CDR3 size: 14 residues. CDR3 amino acids: CASSLDRGNYEQYF. The CDR3, as DNA: TGTGCCAGCAGCTTGGACAGGGGGAACTACGAGCAGTACTTC.